This T cell receptor beta chain derives from a study of shared clonotypes between healthy human individuals. The study's findings and limits: The sharing of roughly 5% of naive CD4 clonotypes was seen across a handful of donors. Rarefaction curves obtained for sorted subsets showed sequencing incomplete despite large depth. When compared with the clonotypes that were shared by all four sorted-subset donors, the non-shared clonotypes turned out to have lower generation probabilities. Estimated clonotype richness was generally higher in naive than memory subsets.

The CDR3 is made up of 16 amino acids. Deletions cut 5 bases from V and 4 bases from J, with 19 bases between. Germline V gene sequence: CDR1 SEHNR, CDR2 FQNEAQ (reference sequence). On this clone itself: Its antigen remains unidentified.

Terminally differentiated effector memory CD45RA+ cells were excluded from the naive CD8 cells, which were CD45RO-negative and positively selected for CCR7. Assay used: immunoSEQ multiplex PCR; TCRdb lists only in-frame clones, some missing. The sample includes about 2 million clones, about 95% of them seen just once. Input material: naive CD8+ T cells sorted from blood. The sequence derives from a man in his late teens or twenties in good health. The chain carries TRBV7-9 and TRBJ2-3; the D gene is possibly TRBD2 (5 bases). CDR3 residues: CASSRSSGSRADTQYF. As DNA, the CDR3 is TGTGCCAGCAGCCGATCCAGCGGTTCTAGGGCAGATACGCAGTATTTT.